This TCR beta chain comes out of a study of blood T cell repertoires in COVID-19. Study-wide context: Spain, Italy and the United States supplied samples that represented acute and convalescent COVID-19.

The CDR3 is 16 amino acids. Trimming removed 6 bases from V and 7 bases from J; junction bases left unmatched: 14. The germline gives CDR1 MDHEN, CDR2 SYDVKM. Original handling: By means of reference gene primer amplification, nucleated cell counts were estimated. Profiling relied on immunoSEQ multiplex PCR, and the TCRdb table lists in-frame clones only, not all of them. V and J calls plus clone size are reproduced from that table; the DNA served to infer D and trimming. The sample includes 150,000 to 160,000 clones, 85% to 90% of them seen just once. The V call is TRBV28, the J call TRBJ1-2; the match to TRBD1 covers 10 bases. The sequenced sample consisted of peripheral blood. The clonotype was recovered from a woman aged 40 to 49 with acute or convalescent COVID-19. CDR3 coding DNA: TGTGCCAGCAGCATACCAAATGGACAGGGGGGTTCTGGCTACACCTTC. Translated, it gives CASSIPNGQGGSGYTF.